The present T cell receptor (beta chain) was sequenced within a study of T cells in narcolepsy. Looking at the study overall: Donors had narcolepsy type 1 or type 2, or were healthy controls.

V was shortened by 4 bases and J by 1 base, with 10 bases between the two germline ends. CDR1 is SGHVS, CDR2 FQNEAQ, per germline. The CDR3 is 14 residues long. The repertoire was sequenced with immunoSEQ multiplex PCR; TCRdb's copy has only in-frame clones and lacks some. The sample contains about 15,000 clones, roughly 87% of which appear only once. Sequenced sample: memory (CD45RA-) CD4+ T cells from blood. This chain links TRBV7-8 with TRBJ1-1; TRBD1 might be the D (6 bases). This clonotype was obtained from a human donor in good health. CDR3 protein: CASSYRVWNTEAFF. The CDR3 bases are TGTGCCAGCAGCTACAGGGTTTGGAACACTGAAGCTTTCTTT.